This T cell receptor (beta chain) was identified in a study of T cells in Graves' hyperthyroidism and ophthalmopathy. The CDR3 regions of TCR beta were amplified from RNA transcripts. Using the HTBI primer set, a first-round RT-PCR was run on the TCR CDR3. TCRdb called the multiplex PCR reads again in MiXCR, with one record for every CDR3 protein. Of tens of thousands of distinct CDR3 sequences listed, roughly 49% were seen once; the top ten hold 5.5% to 8%. This CDR3 has 14 residues. Per germline, CDR1 SGHNT and CDR2 YENEEA. Germline trimming cut 8 bases from V and 8 bases from J; bases unmatched to any gene: 12.

V gene TRBV11-3 combines with J gene TRBJ1-2, with 9 bases fitting TRBD1. The sequenced sample was blood. The receptor comes from a woman between 45 and 65 years old with Graves' hyperthyroidism that later progressed to Graves' ophthalmopathy. The DNA of the CDR3 is TGTGCCAGCTCGCGGCAGGGACAGGGTCACGGCTACACCTTC. This codes for CASSRQGQGHGYTF. Drawing the rest from reference TRBV11-3 and TRBJ1-2, the complete variable domain is EAGVVQSPRYKIIEKKQPVAFWCNPISGHNTLYWYLQNLGQGPELLIRYENEEAVDDSQLPKDRFSAERLKGVDSTLKIQPAELGDSAVYLCASSRQGQGHGYTFGSGTRLTVV.